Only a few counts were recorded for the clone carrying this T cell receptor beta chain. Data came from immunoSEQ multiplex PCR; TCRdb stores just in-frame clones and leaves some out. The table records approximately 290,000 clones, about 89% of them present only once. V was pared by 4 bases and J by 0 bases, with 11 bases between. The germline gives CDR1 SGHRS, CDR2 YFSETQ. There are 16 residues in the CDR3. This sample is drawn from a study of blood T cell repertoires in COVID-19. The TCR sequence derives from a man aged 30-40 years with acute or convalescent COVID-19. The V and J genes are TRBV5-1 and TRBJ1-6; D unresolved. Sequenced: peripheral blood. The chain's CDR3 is CASSPAGSSYNSPLHF. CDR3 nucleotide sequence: TGCGCCAGCAGCCCTGCGGGGAGCTCCTATAATTCACCCCTCCACTTT.